These 27 T cell receptor beta chains were sequenced from one sample in a study of T cells in Graves' hyperthyroidism and ophthalmopathy. TCR beta CDR3 regions were amplified from RNA. Using the HTBI primer set, a first-round RT-PCR was run on the TCR CDR3. TCRdb re-called the multiplex PCR reads with MiXCR, one entry per CDR3 protein. Of around 420,000 distinct CDR3 sequences detected, 15% to 17% appear once; the ten largest clones hold 13% to 15%. Sequenced sample: blood. The receptor set was obtained from a woman aged 18-29 years with Graves' hyperthyroidism.

This rearrangement joins TRBV4-1 to TRBJ2-4, with D maybe TRBD1 (6 bases). This CDR3 region has 18 residues. Trimming took off 0 bases at V and 1 base at J, with 16 bases between the two ends. The germline V gene has CDR1 MGHRA and CDR2 YSYEKL. The CDR3 DNA reads TGCGCCAGCAGCCAAGATTTCCAGGGGTCAGCTGCCAAAAACATTCAGTACTTC. Translating gives CASSQDFQGSAAKNIQYF.

The V gene is TRBV4-3, the J gene TRBJ2-3; 13 bases are shared with TRBD2. This CDR3 comprises 15 residues. Per germline, CDR1 LGHNA and CDR2 YSLEER. After removal of 3 bases from V and 13 bases from J, the junction contained 10 bases not matched to a gene. The CDR3 spells CASSHPGLAGSGEYF. For the CDR3, the DNA is TGCGCCAGCAGCCACCCGGGACTAGCGGGATCTGGCGAGTATTTT.

The rearrangement joins TRBV29-1 to TRBJ2-1; TRBD1 or TRBD2 may be the D gene (5 bases each). This CDR3 is built from 11 residues. In germline, CDR1 is SQVTM, CDR2 ANQGSEA. Trimming shortened V by 5 bases and J by 10 bases, and 12 bases separated the two germline ends. This CDR3 reads CSVYRDGEQFF. CDR3 DNA: TGCAGCGTTTATAGGGACGGGGAGCAGTTCTTC.

The chain has TRBV28 and TRBJ2-5; D gene unclear. Between the trimmed V and J ends, which lost 4 bases and 4 bases, there was a span of 16 bases. CDR1 and CDR2 (germline): MDHEN, SYDVKM. CDR3 length: 15 residues. The CDR3 sequence is CASSSTRRKPETQYF. The DNA for the CDR3 is TGTGCCAGCAGTTCGACACGCCGTAAACCAGAGACCCAGTACTTC.

This clonotype was counted only a few times. This chain uses TRBV5-5 with TRBJ2-2, with unresolved D. The V gene's germline CDR1 is SGHKS and CDR2 YYEKEE (reference sequence). The CDR3 runs 16 residues. Trimming left V 3 bases short and J 3 bases short, with 15 bases between. As DNA, the CDR3 is TGTGCCAGCAGCTGGCCTTCTGGCCGGGACACCGGGGAGCTGTTTTTT. It yields the protein CASSWPSGRDTGELFF.

Notes on this clonotype: Because the CDR3 is missing its conserved closing phenylalanine or tryptophan, this is likely a read error. The V gene is TRBV2, the J gene TRBJ2-3; 9 bases are a match to TRBD2. Germline CDR1 reads SNHLY; CDR2 reads FYNNEI. Germline trimming cut 2 bases from V and 0 bases from J; bases unmatched to any gene: 9. This CDR3 comprises 18 residues. CDR3 sequence: CASSEFVRLAVSTDTQYL. DNA of the CDR3: TGTGCCAGCAGTGAATTCGTGAGACTAGCGGTGAGCACAGATACGCAGTATCTT.

This clonotype was counted only a few times. The V gene is TRBV28, the J gene TRBJ2-1; 14 bases line up with TRBD2. Per germline, CDR1 MDHEN and CDR2 SYDVKM. The J segment lost 2 bases and the V segment lost 3 bases, leaving 6 bases of the junction unmatched. The CDR3 runs 18 residues. The CDR3 region has the DNA TGTGCCAGCAGTTTGCACACGGGACTAGCGGGAGCCTACAATGAGCAGTTCTTC. It specifies CASSLHTGLAGAYNEQFF.

The CDR3 loop reads CASSPPRNEQFF. DNA for the CDR3: TGTGCCAGCTCACCACCGCGCAATGAGCAGTTCTTC. The chain recombines TRBV18 with TRBJ2-1; D remains unclear. Germline V gene sequence: CDR1 KGHSH, CDR2 LQKENI. The CDR3 extends over 12 amino acids. V was cut by 0 bases and J by 6 bases, with 3 bases left in between.

This clonotype was counted at least ten times. The chain uses TRBV28 and TRBJ1-5; D unclear. The V end lost 2 bases, the J end lost 8 bases, and 13 bases lay between the germline ends. The CDR3 length is 14 residues. Germline assignment: CDR1 MDHEN and CDR2 SYDVKM. The CDR3 loop reads CASSLGTWRKPQHF. In DNA, the CDR3 is TGTGCCAGCAGTTTAGGTACATGGCGGAAGCCCCAGCATTTT.

Note on this clonotype: A much larger clone differs from this one at a single base, so this may be a read error. The V call is TRBV6-1, the J call TRBJ1-1, with D possibly TRBD1 on 5 matching bases. CDR1 MNHNS and CDR2 SASEGT come from the germline V gene. V gave up 5 bases and J gave up 4 bases, with 14 bases separating them. The CDR3 consists of 14 residues. The CDR3 region is CASSNSWGGTEAFF. In DNA, the CDR3 is TGTGCCAGCAGTAATTCATGGGGCGGCACTGAAGCTTTCTTT.

This clonotype was observed many times. CDR3 DNA: TGCGCCAGCAGCTTAGAACAGGGGGGCTACGAGCAGTACTTC. It translates to CASSLEQGGYEQYF. The chain combines TRBV5-1 with TRBJ2-7, with 8 nucleotides matching TRBD1. The CDR3 runs to 14 residues. The germline CDR1 and CDR2 sequences are SGHRS and YFSETQ. Trimming took 2 bases from V and 3 from J; bases not matched to a gene: 4.

This clonotype was found a few times. V and J are TRBV12-5 and TRBJ1-1; TRBD1 matches 7 bases. V shed 0 bases, J shed 5 bases, and the junction held 15 bases outside the gene matches. This CDR3 has 18 amino acids. Germline V gene lookup returns CDR1 LGHNT and CDR2 FRNRAP. The chain's CDR3 is CASGLVLDRDLRGTEAFF. The CDR3 nucleotides are TGTGCTAGTGGTTTGGTATTAGACAGGGACCTCAGGGGGACTGAAGCTTTCTTT. The variable domain in full, completed from reference TRBV12-5 and TRBJ1-1, reads DARVTQTPRHKVTEMGQEVTMRCQPILGHNTVFWYRQTMMQGLELLAYFRNRAPLDDSGMPKDRFSAEMPDATLATLKIQPSEPRDSAVYFCASGLVLDRDLRGTEAFFGQGTRLTVV.

The V gene is TRBV15, the J gene TRBJ2-3; 8 bases fit TRBD1. Germline V gives CDR1 LNHNV, CDR2 YYDKDF (reference sequence). V gave up 1 base and J gave up 5 bases; unmatched junction bases: 5. The CDR3 totals 15 residues. The CDR3 DNA reads as TGTGCCACCAGCAGAGGAGGACAGGGTGGAGATACGCAGTATTTT. Translation: CATSRGGQGGDTQYF. The full variable domain, with the rest looked up from reference TRBV15 and TRBJ2-3, is DAMVIQNPRYQVTQFGKPVTLSCSQTLNHNVMYWYQQKSSQAPKLLFHYYDKDFNNEADTPDNFQSRRPNTSFCFLDIRSPGLGDTAMYLCATSRGGQGGDTQYFGPGTRLTVL.

This chain joins TRBV2 and TRBJ1-5; 7 nucleotides match TRBD1. V dropped 6 bases and J dropped 6; count of bases not matched to a gene: 5. Germline lookup yields CDR1 SNHLY and CDR2 FYNNEI. This CDR3 region has 13 residues. This CDR3 reads CASRETGPQPQHF. The CDR3 DNA sequence: TGTGCCAGCAGAGAGACAGGGCCTCAGCCCCAGCATTTT. The variable domain in full, completed from reference TRBV2 and TRBJ1-5, reads EPEVTQTPSHQVTQMGQEVILRCVPISNHLYFYWYRQILGQKVEFLVSFYNNEISEKSEIFDDQFSVERPDGSNFTLKIRSTKLEDSAMYFCASRETGPQPQHFGDGTRLSIL.

Ten or more counts support this clonotype. This rearrangement joins TRBV28 to TRBJ2-2, with unresolved D. Trimming took off 5 bases at V and 1 base at J, with 11 bases between the two ends. There are 15 residues in the CDR3. Germline V CDR1 and CDR2: MDHEN, SYDVKM. In nucleotides, the CDR3 is TGTGCCAGCAGTCCCCTGACTGAGAACACCGGGGAGCTGTTTTTT. Translation gives CASSPLTENTGELFF.

As concerns this clonotype: This could be a read error, since a much larger clone is one nucleotide away. This rearrangement joins TRBV12-3 or TRBV12-4 to TRBJ2-7, with a tentative D call TRBD2 (5 bases). The CDR3 contains 14 residues. CDR3 sequence: CASRLVRGNYEQYF. The CDR3 nucleotides read TGTGCCAGCAGGTTAGTGCGAGGGAACTACGAGCAGTACTTC.

In its sample, this clonotype was seen many times. The chain employs TRBV7-3 and TRBJ1-1; D is possibly TRBD1 (6 bases). Germline V gene lookup returns CDR1 SGHTA and CDR2 FQGTGA. The germline V and J ends were trimmed by 5 bases and 5 bases, with 15 bases remaining between them. CDR3 length: 14 residues. CDR3 sequence reads: CASSLDRSGTEAFF. CDR3 coding DNA: TGTGCCAGCAGCCTAGACAGGAGCGGAACTGAAGCTTTCTTT.

This clonotype was counted at least ten times. The rearrangement uses TRBV5-4 and TRBJ1-1, with a possible D match to TRBD1 (5 bases). The CDR3 loop spans 15 amino acids. Germline CDR1 and CDR2: SGHNT and YYREEE (reference sequence). V was shortened by 1 base and J by 4 bases, with 14 bases between the two germline ends. The CDR3 bases are TGTGCCAGCAGCTTGATCGGGGCACGGGTCACTGAAGCTTTCTTT. It encodes CASSLIGARVTEAFF.

At least ten counts were recorded for this clonotype. This chain connects TRBV28 to TRBJ1-2; TRBD1 agrees at 9 bases. This CDR3 has 15 amino acids. CDR1 is MDHEN, CDR2 SYDVKM, per germline. V gave up 6 bases and J gave up 1 base; unmatched junction bases: 6. Written as DNA, the CDR3 is TGTGCCAGCAGCCTCCGGGACAGGGTTAACTATGGCTACACCTTC. It specifies CASSLRDRVNYGYTF.

This clonotype was seen ten or more times. The chain carries TRBV7-9 and TRBJ1-1; weak D call: TRBD1 (6 bases). Germline assignment: CDR1 SEHNR and CDR2 FQNEAQ (reference sequence). The V end was cut by 5 bases, the J end by 6 bases, with 19 bases between. This CDR3 has 15 residues. This chain's CDR3 is CASSLFTGLLAEAFF. CDR3 nucleotides: TGTGCCAGCAGCCTCTTCACAGGGTTATTAGCTGAAGCTTTCTTT.

This clonotype was counted ten times or more. The chain is built from TRBV3-1 and TRBJ2-3; no firm D call. With 1 base removed from V and 6 bases from J, the gap between germline ends came to 5 bases. CDR3 size: 12 residues. Germline values: CDR1 LGHDT, CDR2 YNNKEL (reference sequence). CDR3 region: CASSQGGDTQYF. CDR3 sequence (DNA): TGTGCCAGCAGCCAAGGTGGGGATACGCAGTATTTT.

This clonotype has a count of ten or more. V is TRBV6-1 and J is TRBJ1-1; D not resolved. This CDR3 has 13 amino acids. Trimming pared 5 bases from V and 6 bases from J, leaving 13 bases between. Per germline, CDR1 MNHNS and CDR2 SASEGT. The CDR3 protein is CASSYVSGAEAFF. The CDR3 DNA sequence: TGTGCCAGCAGTTACGTGTCCGGCGCTGAAGCTTTCTTT.

About this clonotype: With a much larger clone just one base away, this may be a read error. V usage is TRBV6-1 and J usage is TRBJ1-6; D gene unclear. Germline assignment: CDR1 MNHNS and CDR2 SASEGT. CDR3 length: 13 residues. CDR3 sequence reads: CAGSDARNSPLHF. The CDR3 bases are TGTGCCGGCAGTGACGCCCGTAATTCACCCCTCCACTTT.

The gene calls are TRBV7-3 and TRBJ2-7; D is undetermined. V was clipped by 4 bases and J by 5 bases, with 15 bases between them. Germline values: CDR1 SGHTA, CDR2 FQGTGA. The CDR3 contains 14 residues. The CDR3 spells CASSSRGSRHEQYF. In DNA form, the CDR3 reads TGTGCCAGCAGCTCCAGAGGCAGTCGCCACGAGCAGTACTTC. The full variable domain, with the rest looked up from reference TRBV7-3 and TRBJ2-7, is GAGVSQTPSNKVTEKGKYVELRCDPISGHTALYWYRQSLGQGPEFLIYFQGTGAADDSGLPNDRFFAVRPEGSVSTLKIQRTERGDSAVYLCASSSRGSRHEQYFGPGTRLTVT.

The V call is TRBV2, the J call TRBJ2-7, with D perhaps assigned TRBD1 or TRBD2 (6 bases each). The V gene lost 7 bases and the J gene lost 5 bases, with 36 bases spanning the gap. Germline V CDR1 and CDR2: SNHLY, FYNNEI. The CDR3 length is 20 residues. Here the CDR3 reads CASTPRKGSRGSREYNEQYF. CDR3 coding DNA: TGTGCCAGCACCCCCCGGAAGGGTAGCAGGGGATCTCGGGAGTATAACGAGCAGTACTTC.

This clonotype was found many times. The chain carries TRBV3-1 and TRBJ1-2, with no clear D. Trimming took 3 bases from V and 4 from J, leaving 12 bases between them. The CDR3 has 14 residues. The germline V gene has CDR1 LGHDT and CDR2 YNNKEL (reference sequence). CDR3 region: CASSHTQRSYGYTF. The DNA of the CDR3 is TGTGCCAGCAGCCACACACAGCGGAGCTATGGCTACACCTTC.

The chain joins TRBV6-2 or TRBV6-3 to TRBJ2-7, with D maybe TRBD2 (5 bases). The CDR3 totals 15 residues. V lost 5 bases to trimming and J lost 1 base, with 15 bases between them. Germline values: CDR1 MNHEY, CDR2 SVGEGT. CDR3 loop: CASSHGPAVSYEQYF. The CDR3 DNA is TGTGCCAGCAGTCACGGACCAGCGGTATCCTACGAGCAGTACTTC.